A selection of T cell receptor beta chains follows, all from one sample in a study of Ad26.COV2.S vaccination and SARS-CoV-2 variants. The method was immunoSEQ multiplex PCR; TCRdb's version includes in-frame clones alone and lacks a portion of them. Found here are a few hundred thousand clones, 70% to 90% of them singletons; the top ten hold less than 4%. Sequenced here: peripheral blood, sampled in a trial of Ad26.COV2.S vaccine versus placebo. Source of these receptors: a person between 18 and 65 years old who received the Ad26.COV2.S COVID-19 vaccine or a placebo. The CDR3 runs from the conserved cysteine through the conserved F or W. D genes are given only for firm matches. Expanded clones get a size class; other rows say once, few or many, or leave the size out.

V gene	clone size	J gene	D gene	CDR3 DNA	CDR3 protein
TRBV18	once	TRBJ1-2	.	TGTGCCAGCTCACCAGGACAGCACTATGGCTACACCTTC	CASSPGQHYGYTF
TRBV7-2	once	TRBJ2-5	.	TGTGCCAGCAGCTTGAGGCTAGCGGAGACCCAGTACTTC	CASSLRLAETQYF
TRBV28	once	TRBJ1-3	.	TGTGCCAGCACCCTACAGGTTCTCTCTGGAAACACCATATATTTT	CASTLQVLSGNTIYF
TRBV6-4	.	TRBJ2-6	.	TGTGCCAGGTCCGGGACGCCCGTGGGGGGGGCCAACGTCCTGACTTTC	CARSGTPVGGANVLTF
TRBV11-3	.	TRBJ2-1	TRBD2	TGTGCCAGCAGCTTAGCGGGGGGGGCAGTAGGTGAGCAGTTCTTC	CASSLAGGAVGEQFF
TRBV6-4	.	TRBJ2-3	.	TGTGCCACATCGGGAACGGCAACCGATACGCAGTATTTT	CATSGTATDTQYF
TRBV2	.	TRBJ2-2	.	TGTGCCAGCTCTGTGGGGACCTTAGACACCGGGGAGCTGTTTTTT	CASSVGTLDTGELFF
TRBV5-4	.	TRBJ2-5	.	TGTGCCAGCAGCCTATCCGGGGACCAAGAGACCCAGTACTTC	CASSLSGDQETQYF
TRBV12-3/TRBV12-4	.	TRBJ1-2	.	TGTGCCAGCAGTTTAGGGCCGGGGTTTGGCTACACCTTC	CASSLGPGFGYTF
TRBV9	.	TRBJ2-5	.	TGTGCCAGCAGCGTAGGGTCCAGGACCCTAGAGACCCAGTACTTC	CASSVGSRTLETQYF
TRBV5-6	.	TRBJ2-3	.	TGTGCCAGCAGCTTCCCGGGACTCAGCACAGATACGCAGTATTTT	CASSFPGLSTDTQYF
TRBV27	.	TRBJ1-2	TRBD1	TGTGCCAGCATAGGACTGACAACCGACAGGGTTGGTTACTATGGCTACACCTTC	CASIGLTTDRVGYYGYTF
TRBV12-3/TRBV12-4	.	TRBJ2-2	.	TGTGCCAGCAGTTTGTGGGCTACCGGGGAGCTGTTTTTT	CASSLWATGELFF
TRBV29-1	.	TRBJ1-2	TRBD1	TGCAGCGTTGAGGGACAGGGGTTAACTGGCTACACCTTC	CSVEGQGLTGYTF
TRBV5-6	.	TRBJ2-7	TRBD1	TGTGCCAGCAGCCCGGGACAGGGGATATACGAGCAGTACTTC	CASSPGQGIYEQYF
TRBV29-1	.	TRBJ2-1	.	TGCAGCGTTCAATCGACAGGTGCCCCAAATGAGCAGTTCTTC	CSVQSTGAPNEQFF
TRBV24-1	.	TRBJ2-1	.	TGTGCCACCAGTGATGGTCTCTATGAGCAGTTCTTC	CATSDGLYEQFF